The next 5 T cell receptor beta chains were all read from a single sample in a study of blood T cell repertoires in COVID-19. This table comes from immunoSEQ multiplex PCR, and its TCRdb copy is limited to in-frame clones, with some not included. The data show about 190,000 clones, 88% seen once. Sequenced material: peripheral blood. The source is a man aged 25-40 years with acute or convalescent COVID-19.

This chain links TRBV5-1 with TRBJ1-2; 11 bases fit TRBD1. CDR3 length: 14 residues. Germline V gene sequence: CDR1 SGHRS, CDR2 YFSETQ. With V trimmed by 6 bases and J by 8 bases, 9 bases remained unmatched. The CDR3 is CASTGQGAKRGYTF. DNA of the CDR3: TGCGCCAGCACCGGACAGGGGGCGAAAAGAGGCTACACCTTC.

This chain connects TRBV28 to TRBJ2-7, with D possibly TRBD2 on 5 matching bases. The V and J ends lost 5 bases and 6 bases respectively, with 11 bases between them. From germline, CDR1 is MDHEN and CDR2 SYDVKM. The CDR3 runs to 12 residues. The CDR3 bases are TGTGCCAGCAGTCAGGACTGGTCCGAGCAGTACTTC. Residues: CASSQDWSEQYF.

V usage is TRBV6-5 and J usage is TRBJ1-1; 8 nucleotides agree with TRBD1. The CDR3 is 13 amino acids. From germline, CDR1 is MNHEY and CDR2 SVGAGI. V was pared by 8 bases and J by 1 base, with 3 bases of the junction left unmatched. The CDR3 reads CASFGQGNTEAFF. CDR3 DNA: TGTGCCAGCTTCGGACAGGGGAACACTGAAGCTTTCTTT.

This chain joins TRBV3-1 (or the pseudogene TRBV3-2) and TRBJ1-2, with a tentative D call TRBD1 (6 bases). The CDR3 runs to 14 residues. The germline V and J ends were trimmed by 4 bases and 3 bases, with 12 bases remaining between them. CDR1 and CDR2 (germline): LGHDT, YNNKEL (reference sequence). In DNA form, the CDR3 reads TGTGCCAGCAGCCTCCGTGGACAGCACTATGGCTACACCTTC. It codes for CASSLRGQHYGYTF.

V is TRBV3-1 (or the pseudogene TRBV3-2) and J is TRBJ1-6; TRBD1 is a possible D gene (5 bases). Trimming removed 4 bases from V and 8 bases from J, with 15 bases in between. Per the germline V gene, CDR1 is LGHDT and CDR2 is YNNKEL (reference sequence). The CDR3 has 15 amino acids. The CDR3 is CASSLVGGEDSPLHF. The CDR3 DNA sequence: TGTGCCAGCAGCCTCGTGGGGGGGGAGGATTCACCCCTCCACTTT.